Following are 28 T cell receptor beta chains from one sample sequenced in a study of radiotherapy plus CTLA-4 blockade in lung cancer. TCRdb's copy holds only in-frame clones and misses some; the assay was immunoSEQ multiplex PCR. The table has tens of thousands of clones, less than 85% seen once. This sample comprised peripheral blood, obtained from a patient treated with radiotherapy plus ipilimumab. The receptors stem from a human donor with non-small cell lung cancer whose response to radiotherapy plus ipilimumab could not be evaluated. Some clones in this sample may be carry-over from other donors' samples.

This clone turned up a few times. The CDR3 DNA is TGCAGCGTGGACTTTACTAGCGGGCCAAACTACGAGCAGTACTTC. This translates into CSVDFTSGPNYEQYF. The genes are TRBV29-1 and TRBJ2-7; TRBD2 aligns across 9 bases. This CDR3 is built from 15 residues. The germline CDR1 and CDR2 sequences are SQVTM and ANQGSEA. Trimming removed 6 bases from V and 3 bases from J; junction bases left unmatched: 12.

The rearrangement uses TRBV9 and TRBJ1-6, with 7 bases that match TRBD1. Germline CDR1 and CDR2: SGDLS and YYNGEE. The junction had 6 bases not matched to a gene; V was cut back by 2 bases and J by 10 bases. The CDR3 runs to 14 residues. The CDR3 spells CASSVDRAGSPLHF. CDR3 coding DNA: TGTGCCAGCAGCGTTGACAGGGCTGGGTCACCCCTCCACTTT.

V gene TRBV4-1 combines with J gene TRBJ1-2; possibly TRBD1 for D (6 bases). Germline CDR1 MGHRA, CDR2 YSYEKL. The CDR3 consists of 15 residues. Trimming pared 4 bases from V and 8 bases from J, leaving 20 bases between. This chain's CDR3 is CASSLLTGLSGGYTF. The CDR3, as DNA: TGCGCCAGCAGCCTCCTTACAGGGCTCTCCGGGGGCTACACCTTC.

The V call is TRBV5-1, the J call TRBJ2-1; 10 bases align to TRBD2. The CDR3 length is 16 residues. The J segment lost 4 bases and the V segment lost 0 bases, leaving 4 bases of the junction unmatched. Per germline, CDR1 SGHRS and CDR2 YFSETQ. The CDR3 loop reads CASSLGGTSEYNEQFF. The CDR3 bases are TGCGCCAGCAGCTTGGGTGGGACTAGCGAGTACAATGAGCAGTTCTTC.

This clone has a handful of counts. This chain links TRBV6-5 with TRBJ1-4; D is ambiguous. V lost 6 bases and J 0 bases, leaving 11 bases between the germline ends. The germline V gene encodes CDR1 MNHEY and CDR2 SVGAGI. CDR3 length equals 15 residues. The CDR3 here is CASSQHPATNEKLFF. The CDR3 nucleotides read TGTGCCAGCAGCCAACACCCTGCAACTAATGAAAAACTGTTTTTT.

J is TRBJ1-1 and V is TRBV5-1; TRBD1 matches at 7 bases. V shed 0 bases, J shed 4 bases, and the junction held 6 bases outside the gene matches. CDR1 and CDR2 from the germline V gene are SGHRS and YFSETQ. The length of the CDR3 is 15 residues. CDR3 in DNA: TGCGCCAGCAGCTTGGAACGACAGGGTCGCACTGAAGCTTTCTTT. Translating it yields CASSLERQGRTEAFF.

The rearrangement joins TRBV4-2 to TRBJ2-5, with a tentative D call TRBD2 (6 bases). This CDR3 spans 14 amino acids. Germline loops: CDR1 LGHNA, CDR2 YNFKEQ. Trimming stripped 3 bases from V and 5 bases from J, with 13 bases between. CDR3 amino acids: CASSQNRGRETQYF. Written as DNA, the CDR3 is TGTGCCAGCAGCCAGAACCGGGGGAGGGAGACCCAGTACTTC.

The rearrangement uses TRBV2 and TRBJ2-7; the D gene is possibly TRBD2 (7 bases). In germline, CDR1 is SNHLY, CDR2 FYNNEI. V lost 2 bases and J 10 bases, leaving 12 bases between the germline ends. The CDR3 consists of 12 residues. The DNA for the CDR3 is TGTGCCAGCAGTGAACCCGGGGGGCGACAGTACTTC. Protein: CASSEPGGRQYF. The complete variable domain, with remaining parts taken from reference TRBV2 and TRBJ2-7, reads EPEVTQTPSHQVTQMGQEVILRCVPISNHLYFYWYRQILGQKVEFLVSFYNNEISEKSEIFDDQFSVERPDGSNFTLKIRSTKLEDSAMYFCASSEPGGRQYFGPGTRLTVT.

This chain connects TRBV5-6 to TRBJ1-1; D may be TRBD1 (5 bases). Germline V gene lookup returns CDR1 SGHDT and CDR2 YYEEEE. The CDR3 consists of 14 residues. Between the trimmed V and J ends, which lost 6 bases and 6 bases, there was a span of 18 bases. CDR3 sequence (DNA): TGTGCCAGCACCCTCGTAGGGGCCCCCGCTGAAGCTTTCTTT. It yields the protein CASTLVGAPAEAFF. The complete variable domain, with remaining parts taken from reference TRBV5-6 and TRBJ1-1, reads DAGVTQSPTHLIKTRGQQVTLRCSPKSGHDTVSWYQQALGQGPQFIFQYYEEEERQRGNFPDRFSGHQFPNYSSELNVNALLLGDSALYLCASTLVGAPAEAFFGQGTRLTVV.

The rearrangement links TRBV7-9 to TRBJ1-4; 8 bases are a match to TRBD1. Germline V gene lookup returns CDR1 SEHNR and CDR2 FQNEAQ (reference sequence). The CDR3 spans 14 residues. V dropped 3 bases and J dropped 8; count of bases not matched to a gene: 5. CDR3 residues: CASSFDRGFEKLFF. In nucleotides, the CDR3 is TGTGCCAGCAGCTTCGACAGGGGTTTCGAAAAACTGTTTTTT.

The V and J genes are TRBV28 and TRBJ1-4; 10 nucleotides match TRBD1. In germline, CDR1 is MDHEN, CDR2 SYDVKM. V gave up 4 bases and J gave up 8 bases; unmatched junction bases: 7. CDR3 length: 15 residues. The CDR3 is CASSSGTGVWEKLFF. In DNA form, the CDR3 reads TGTGCCAGCAGTTCCGGGACAGGGGTTTGGGAAAAACTGTTTTTT.

The chain's CDR3 is CASSMGGLGVLFF. Written as DNA, the CDR3 is TGTGCCAGTAGTATGGGGGGGCTGGGTGTGCTGTTTTTT. The chain is built from TRBV19 and TRBJ2-2; perhaps TRBD2 as D (7 bases). Germline CDR1 and CDR2: LNHDA and SQIVND (reference sequence). This CDR3 has 13 residues. Between the trimmed V and J ends, which lost 3 bases and 13 bases, there was a span of 15 bases.

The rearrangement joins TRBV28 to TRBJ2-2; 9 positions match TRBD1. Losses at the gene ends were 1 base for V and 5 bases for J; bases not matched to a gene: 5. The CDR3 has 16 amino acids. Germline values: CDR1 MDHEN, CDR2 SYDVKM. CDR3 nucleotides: TGTGCCAGCAGTTTATCCCCCGGGACAGGGACCGGGGAGCTGTTTTTT. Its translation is CASSLSPGTGTGELFF.

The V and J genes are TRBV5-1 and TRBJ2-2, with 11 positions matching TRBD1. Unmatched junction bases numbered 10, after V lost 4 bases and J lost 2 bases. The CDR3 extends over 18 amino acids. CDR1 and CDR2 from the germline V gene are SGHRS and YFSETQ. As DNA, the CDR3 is TGCGCCAGCAGCCTACTCCTTCGGACAGGGGGCAACACCGGGGAGCTGTTTTTT. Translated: CASSLLLRTGGNTGELFF.

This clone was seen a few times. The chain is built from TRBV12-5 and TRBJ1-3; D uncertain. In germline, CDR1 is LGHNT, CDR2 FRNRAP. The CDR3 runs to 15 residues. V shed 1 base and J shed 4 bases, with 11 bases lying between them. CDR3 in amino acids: CASGLGSGLGNTIYF. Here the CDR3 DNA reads TGTGCTAGTGGTTTGGGCAGCGGATTGGGAAACACCATATATTTT. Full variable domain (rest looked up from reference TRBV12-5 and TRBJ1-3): DARVTQTPRHKVTEMGQEVTMRCQPILGHNTVFWYRQTMMQGLELLAYFRNRAPLDDSGMPKDRFSAEMPDATLATLKIQPSEPRDSAVYFCASGLGSGLGNTIYFGEGSWLTVV.

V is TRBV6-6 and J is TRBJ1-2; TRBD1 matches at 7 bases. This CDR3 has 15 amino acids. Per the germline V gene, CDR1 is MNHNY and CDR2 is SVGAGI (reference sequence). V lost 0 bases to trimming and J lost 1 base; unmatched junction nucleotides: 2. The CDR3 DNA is TGTGCCAGCAGTTACTCGGGACAGTTTAACTATGGCTACACCTTC. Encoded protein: CASSYSGQFNYGYTF.

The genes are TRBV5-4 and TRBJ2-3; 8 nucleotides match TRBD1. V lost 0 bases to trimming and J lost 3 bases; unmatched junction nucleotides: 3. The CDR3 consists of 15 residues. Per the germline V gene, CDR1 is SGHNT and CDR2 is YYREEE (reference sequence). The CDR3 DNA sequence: TGTGCCAGCAGCTTGGACACAGGGGGAACAGATACGCAGTATTTT. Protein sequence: CASSLDTGGTDTQYF.

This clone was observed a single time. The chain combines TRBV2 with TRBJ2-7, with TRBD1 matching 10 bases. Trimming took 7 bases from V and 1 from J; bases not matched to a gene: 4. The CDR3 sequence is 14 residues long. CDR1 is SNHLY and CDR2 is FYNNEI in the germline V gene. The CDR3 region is CASTTGQGSYEQYF. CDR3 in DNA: TGTGCCAGCACCACGGGACAGGGGTCCTACGAGCAGTACTTC.

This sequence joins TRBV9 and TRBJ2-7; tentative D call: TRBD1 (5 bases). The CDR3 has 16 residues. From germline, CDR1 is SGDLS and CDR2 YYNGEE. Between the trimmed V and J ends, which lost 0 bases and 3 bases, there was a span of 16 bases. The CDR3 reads CASSVEGQGYFYEQYF. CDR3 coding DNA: TGTGCCAGCAGCGTAGAGGGGCAAGGCTATTTCTACGAGCAGTACTTC.

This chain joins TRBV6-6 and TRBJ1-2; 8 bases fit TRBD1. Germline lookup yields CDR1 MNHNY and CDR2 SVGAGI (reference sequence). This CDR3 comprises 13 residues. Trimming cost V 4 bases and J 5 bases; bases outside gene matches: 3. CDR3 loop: CASSLQGEYGYTF. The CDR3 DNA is TGTGCCAGCAGTTTACAGGGGGAGTATGGCTACACCTTC.

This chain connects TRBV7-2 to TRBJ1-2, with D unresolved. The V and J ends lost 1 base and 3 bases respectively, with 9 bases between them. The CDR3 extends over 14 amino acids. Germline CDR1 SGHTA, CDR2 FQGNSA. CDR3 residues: CASSLDAGHYGYTF. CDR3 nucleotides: TGTGCCAGCAGCTTAGACGCGGGCCACTATGGCTACACCTTC.

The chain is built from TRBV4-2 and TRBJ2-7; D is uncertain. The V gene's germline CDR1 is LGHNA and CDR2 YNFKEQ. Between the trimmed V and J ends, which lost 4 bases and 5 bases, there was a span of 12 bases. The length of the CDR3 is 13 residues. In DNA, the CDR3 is TGTGCCAGCAGCCCCTCACGGAGACACGAGCAGTACTTC. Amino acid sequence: CASSPSRRHEQYF.

The CDR3 sequence is CASSLLDRGTEAFF. The CDR3 nucleotides read TGCGCCAGCAGCTTGCTCGACAGGGGCACTGAAGCTTTCTTT. This chain joins TRBV5-1 and TRBJ1-1; 8 bases are shared with TRBD1. The CDR3 extends over 14 amino acids. The germline V gene has CDR1 SGHRS and CDR2 YFSETQ. J gave up 4 bases and V 1 base, and 3 bases lay outside the gene matches.

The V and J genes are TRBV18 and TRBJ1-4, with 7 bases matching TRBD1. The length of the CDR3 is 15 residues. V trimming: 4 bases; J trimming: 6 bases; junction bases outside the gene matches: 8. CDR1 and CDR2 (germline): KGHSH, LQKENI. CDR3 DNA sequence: TGTGCCAGCTCACTCAGGGACAGCTTATATGAAAAACTGTTTTTT. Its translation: CASSLRDSLYEKLFF.

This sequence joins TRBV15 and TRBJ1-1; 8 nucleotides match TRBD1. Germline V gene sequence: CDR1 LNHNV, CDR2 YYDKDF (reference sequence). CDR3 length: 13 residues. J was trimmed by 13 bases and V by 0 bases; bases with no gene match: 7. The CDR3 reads CATSREATGALFF. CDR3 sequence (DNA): TGTGCCACCAGCAGAGAGGCGACAGGGGCCCTTTTCTTT.

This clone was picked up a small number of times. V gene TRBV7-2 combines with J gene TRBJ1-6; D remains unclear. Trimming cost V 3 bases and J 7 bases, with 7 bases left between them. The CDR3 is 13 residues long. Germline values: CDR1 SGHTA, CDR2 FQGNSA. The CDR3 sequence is CASSLVQNSPLHF. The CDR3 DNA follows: TGTGCCAGCAGCTTGGTCCAGAATTCACCCCTCCACTTT.

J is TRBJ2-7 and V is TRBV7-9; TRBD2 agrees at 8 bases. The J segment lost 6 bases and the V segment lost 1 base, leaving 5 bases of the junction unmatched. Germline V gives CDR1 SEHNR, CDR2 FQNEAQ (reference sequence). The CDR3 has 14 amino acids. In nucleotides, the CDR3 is TGTGCCAGCAGCTTAGGCGGGGGGCCCCTCGAGCAGTACTTC. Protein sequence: CASSLGGGPLEQYF.

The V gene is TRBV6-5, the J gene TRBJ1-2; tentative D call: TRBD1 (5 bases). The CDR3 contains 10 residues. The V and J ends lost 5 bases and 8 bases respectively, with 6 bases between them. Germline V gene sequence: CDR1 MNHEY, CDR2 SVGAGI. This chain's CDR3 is CASSRGGYTF. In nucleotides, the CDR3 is TGTGCCAGCAGTCGGGGGGGCTACACCTTC.